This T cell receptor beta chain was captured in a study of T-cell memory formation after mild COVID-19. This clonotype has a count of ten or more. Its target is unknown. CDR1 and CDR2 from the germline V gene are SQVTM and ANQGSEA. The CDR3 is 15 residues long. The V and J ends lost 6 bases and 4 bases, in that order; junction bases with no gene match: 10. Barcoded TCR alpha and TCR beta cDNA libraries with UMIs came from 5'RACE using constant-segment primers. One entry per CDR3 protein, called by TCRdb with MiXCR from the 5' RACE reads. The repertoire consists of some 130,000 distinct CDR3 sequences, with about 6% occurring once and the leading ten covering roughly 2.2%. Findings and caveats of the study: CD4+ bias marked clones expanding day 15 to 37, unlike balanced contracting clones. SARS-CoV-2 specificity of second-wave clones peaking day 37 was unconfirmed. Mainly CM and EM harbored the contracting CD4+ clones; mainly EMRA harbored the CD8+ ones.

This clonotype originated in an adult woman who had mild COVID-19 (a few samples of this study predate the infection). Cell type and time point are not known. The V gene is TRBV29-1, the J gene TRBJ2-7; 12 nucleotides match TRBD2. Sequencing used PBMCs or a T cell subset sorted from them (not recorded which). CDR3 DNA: TGCAGCGTCTCTTCCAAACTAGCGGGAGGATACGAGCAGTACTTC. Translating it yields CSVSSKLAGGYEQYF.